The 5 T cell receptor beta chains given below trace back to one sample, sequenced in a study of T cells in women clearing cervical HPV infection (dated by TCRdb to the late 2010s). Library generation was performed with the immunoSEQ multiplex PCR assay. In its TCRdb copy, this immuneACCESS table keeps in-frame sequences only and misses some clones. Where compared with another copy, unresolved V genes explain less than half of these, and the others have no known cause. This sample's clone table shows tens of thousands of clones. The ten largest clones represent approximately 8.4% of the sample. The sample consisted of blood buffy coat. Receptor source: a woman aged 18-69 years with a cervical HPV16 infection that either progressed to CIN3+ or cleared (not recorded which).

On this clone itself: The read stops 3 residues short of the end of the CDR3; the missing end is completed from the germline J gene. V is TRBV7-2 and J is TRBJ2-1; tentatively, D is TRBD2 (5 bases). V was trimmed by 0 bases and J by 7 bases, leaving 10 bases between them. Germline V gives CDR1 SGHTA, CDR2 FQGNSA. CDR3 length: 14 residues. Partial CDR3 DNA: TGTGCCAGCAGCTTAGCTCCCACTAGTAATGAG. This codes for CASSLAPTSNE. The whole CDR3 is CASSLAPTSNEQFF. The full variable domain, rest sourced from reference TRBV7-2 and TRBJ2-1, is GAGVSQSPSNKVTEKGKDVELRCDPISGHTALYWYRQSLGQGLEFLIYFQGNSAPDKSGLPSDRFSAERTGGSVSTLTIQRTQQEDSAVYLCASSLAPTSNEQFFGPGTRLTVL.

Note on this clone: The read terminates 3 residues before the CDR3 end, so the remaining end is supplied by the germline J gene. The chain uses TRBV19 and TRBJ2-7; 8 nucleotides match TRBD2. The V gene end was trimmed by 5 bases and the J gene end by 0 bases; junction bases not matched to a gene: 6. The CDR3 has 15 amino acids. Germline V lookup: CDR1 LNHDA, CDR2 SQIVND (reference sequence). CDR3: CASSLSGTYSYEQYF. The CDR3 DNA, read in part, is TGTGCCAGTAGTCTTAGCGGGACGTACTCCTACGAG.

As concerns this clone: The missing CDR3 end, 3 residues past where the read stops, is filled in from the germline J gene. The chain combines TRBV2 with TRBJ2-7; the D gene is possibly TRBD1 (6 bases). V lost 7 bases and J lost 3, with 10 bases in between. This CDR3 has 12 amino acids. Germline CDR1 is SNHLY and CDR2 is FYNNEI. This CDR3 reads CASIQQGYEQYF. The covered CDR3 bases are TGTGCCAGCATCCAACAGGGCTACGAG. The full variable domain, its missing parts supplied by reference TRBV2 and TRBJ2-7, is EPEVTQTPSHQVTQMGQEVILRCVPISNHLYFYWYRQILGQKVEFLVSFYNNEISEKSEIFDDQFSVERPDGSNFTLKIRSTKLEDSAMYFCASIQQGYEQYFGPGTRLTVT.

The part of the CDR3 DNA that was read is TGTGCCAGCAGCCGACAGGGGAATGGAAACACC. Protein sequence: CASSRQGNGNT. The entire CDR3 is CASSRQGNGNTIYF. This sequence joins TRBV7-3 and TRBJ1-3, with TRBD1 matching over 8 bases. From the germline J gene comes the end of the CDR3, since the read stops 3 residues before it. CDR1 and CDR2 (germline): SGHTA, FQGTGA. The length of the CDR3 is 14 residues. The ends lost 5 bases at V and 3 bases at J; junction bases unmatched: 3.

This clone is medium-sized by frequency. Read coverage stops 3 residues before the CDR3 terminus; the germline J gene supplies the remainder. The chain uses TRBV5-1 and TRBJ1-1; TRBD1 matches at 7 bases. Trimming took 0 bases from V and 1 from J; bases not matched to a gene: 3. The length of the CDR3 is 15 residues. Looked up from germline, CDR1 is SGHRS and CDR2 is YFSETQ. The sequenced CDR3 bases are TGCGCCAGCAGCTTGGACAGGGGCTCGAACACTGAA. Protein sequence: CASSLDRGSNTE. Given in full, the CDR3 is CASSLDRGSNTEAFF.